This T cell receptor beta chain was sequenced during a study of memory B cells and T cells in multiple sclerosis. Clones were sequenced by immunoSEQ multiplex PCR, and TCRdb holds only the in-frame ones, with some missing. Of more than 6,500 clones in the sample, 58% were seen once. This clone was seen more than once but under ten times. Antigen: not known. The study, taken as a whole, reports: Compartments had unequal clone-set sizes, affecting shared clonotype counts.

The CDR3 consists of 16 residues. Unmatched junction bases numbered 6, after V lost 3 bases and J lost 1 base. The germline CDR1 and CDR2 sequences are MRHNA and SNTAGT. The sequence derives from a human donor with multiple sclerosis. The V and J genes are TRBV6-4 and TRBJ2-3; TRBD1 matches at 8 bases. Sequencing used memory (CD45RO+) CD8+ T cells from blood. CDR3 in DNA: TGTGCCAGCAGTGAAGAGGGGGGACAGGGCACAGATACGCAGTATTTT. Translated: CASSEEGGQGTDTQYF.